This is a list of T cell receptor beta chains from one sample in a study of graft-versus-host responses after intestinal transplantation. The method was immunoSEQ multiplex PCR; TCRdb's version includes in-frame clones alone and lacks a portion of them. This table has some 43,000 clones, roughly 94% appearing once. Here the sequenced sample was PBMCs, taken approximately 360 days after intestinal transplant. These receptors all stem from a human patient who received an intestinal transplant, so some T cells may come from the graft donor. Each CDR3 is given with its conserved first and last residue. The D gene is left open where the match is weak. A clone size is listed for some rows: how often the clone was seen (once, few, many), or a class if it is expanded.

V,J,size,D,CDR3,DNA
TRBV12-5,TRBJ1-6,NA,NA,CASGLGVLNSPLHF,TGTGCTAGTGGTTTGGGGGTTTTGAATTCACCCCTCCACTTT
TRBV5-6,TRBJ1-2,NA,NA,CASSFFLKGDYGYTF,TGTGCCAGCAGCTTTTTTCTGAAAGGGGACTATGGCTACACCTTC
TRBV4-2,TRBJ1-2,NA,NA,CASSLLGRLANYGYTF,TGTGCCAGCAGCTTGCTTGGCCGGCTAGCTAACTATGGCTACACCTTC
TRBV7-4,TRBJ1-6,once,NA,CASSCRVSNSPLHF,TGTGCCAGCAGCTGCCGGGTCTCTAATTCACCCCTCCACTTT
TRBV15,TRBJ2-2,NA,TRBD1,CATSIKQGVDTGELFF,TGTGCCACCAGCATTAAACAGGGGGTTGACACCGGGGAGCTGTTTTTT
TRBV14,TRBJ1-1,NA,TRBD1,CASSQEEDRAGAIREAFF,TGTGCCAGCAGCCAAGAAGAGGACAGGGCAGGTGCGATCCGTGAAGCTTTCTTT
TRBV7-6,TRBJ2-1,NA,NA,CASSHGPGEQFF,TGTGCCAGCAGCCACGGACCTGGTGAGCAGTTCTTC
TRBV6-6,TRBJ2-7,NA,TRBD1,CASSYLGQPRSYEQYF,TGTGCCAGCAGTTACTTGGGACAGCCTAGATCCTACGAGCAGTACTTC
TRBV6-5,TRBJ1-1,NA,TRBD1,CASGETGFTEAFF,TGTGCCAGCGGGGAGACAGGGTTCACTGAAGCTTTCTTT
TRBV12-2,TRBJ1-1,NA,NA,CASRLVGWTEAEAFF,TGTGCAAGTCGCTTAGTAGGTTGGACGGAGGCTGAAGCTTTCTTT
TRBV2,TRBJ1-6,NA,TRBD1,CASSNSGQENSPLHF,TGTGCCAGCAGTAACTCCGGACAGGAAAATTCACCCCTCCACTTT
TRBV19,TRBJ1-1,NA,NA,CASSIRGAGTEAFF,TGTGCCAGTAGTATTCGAGGGGCAGGGACTGAAGCTTTCTTT
TRBV4-1,TRBJ2-7,NA,NA,CASSQLFSRGYEQYF,TGCGCCAGCAGCCAACTATTCTCTCGTGGTTACGAGCAGTACTTC
TRBV6-1,TRBJ1-1,NA,TRBD1,CASSLTGTGYTEAFF,TGTGCCAGCAGCCTCACCGGGACAGGGTACACTGAAGCTTTCTTT
TRBV28,TRBJ1-6,NA,NA,CASSYPLQGPNSPLHF,TGTGCCAGCAGTTATCCCCTACAGGGACCTAATTCACCCCTCCACTTT
TRBV7-3,TRBJ2-3,NA,TRBD2,CASSDPGLAGGDTQYF,TGTGCCAGCAGCGACCCCGGACTAGCGGGTGGAGATACGCAGTATTTT
TRBV13,TRBJ2-5,NA,TRBD2,CASSSRGGGWQETQYF,TGTGCCAGCAGCTCCCGCGGGGGGGGGTGGCAAGAGACCCAGTACTTC
TRBV6-1,TRBJ2-1,once,NA,CASMKVPLELFF,TGTGCCAGCATGAAAGTTCCCTTGGAACTGTTCTTC
TRBV19,TRBJ2-1,NA,TRBD1,CASSKQGYNEQFF,TGTGCCAGTAGTAAACAGGGGTACAATGAGCAGTTCTTC
TRBV6-5,TRBJ2-7,NA,TRBD2,CASSYGWGSSGTKYF,TGTGCCAGCAGTTACGGGTGGGGGAGTAGCGGGACCAAGTACTTC
TRBV19,TRBJ1-4,few,NA,CASSSRRTTNEKLFF,TGTGCCAGTAGTAGTAGGCGGACAACTAATGAAAAACTGTTTTTT
TRBV5-1,TRBJ2-5,NA,NA,CASSLSGETQYF,TGCGCCAGCAGCTTGAGTGGGGAGACCCAGTACTTC
TRBV29-1,TRBJ1-2,NA,NA,CSVEFEFGDGYTF,TGCAGCGTTGAATTTGAGTTTGGGGACGGCTACACCTTC
TRBV27,TRBJ2-7,NA,TRBD2,CASQKASGGYEQYF,TGTGCCAGCCAGAAGGCTAGCGGGGGCTACGAGCAGTACTTC
TRBV19,TRBJ1-2,NA,NA,CASKGVEGGYTF,TGTGCCAGTAAGGGGGTGGAAGGCGGCTACACCTTC
TRBV4-1,TRBJ2-2,NA,TRBD1,CASSLLGQGSPGELFF,TGCGCCAGCAGCCTCCTGGGACAGGGATCCCCCGGGGAGCTGTTTTTT
TRBV11-2,TRBJ2-3,NA,NA,CASSPSTDTQYF,TGTGCCAGCAGCCCCTCCACAGATACGCAGTATTTT
TRBV18,TRBJ2-1,once,NA,CASSPPPQRHEQFF,TGTGCCAGCTCACCACCCCCCCAGAGGCATGAGCAGTTCTTC
TRBV5-4,TRBJ1-3,NA,TRBD1,CASSPRGGPYSGNTIYF,TGTGCCAGCAGCCCCAGGGGGGGGCCTTACTCTGGAAACACCATATATTTT
TRBV11-3,TRBJ1-1,NA,TRBD1,CASSVTGGNTEAFF,TGTGCCAGCAGCGTCACAGGGGGGAACACTGAAGCTTTCTTT
TRBV20-1,TRBJ1-2,once,NA,CSARDSYGYTF,TGCAGTGCTAGAGACAGCTATGGCTACACCTTC
TRBV19,TRBJ2-1,NA,NA,CASSTGPSYNEQFF,TGTGCCAGTAGTACGGGGCCCTCCTACAATGAGCAGTTCTTC
TRBV14,TRBJ1-3,NA,TRBD1,CASSQRQGAYGNTIYF,TGTGCCAGCAGCCAGAGACAGGGGGCGTACGGAAACACCATATATTTT
TRBV15,TRBJ1-3,NA,NA,CATSRGDASGNTIYF,TGTGCCACCAGCAGGGGCGATGCTTCTGGAAACACCATATATTTT
TRBV5-4,TRBJ2-3,NA,NA,CASSLESDTQYF,TGTGCCAGCAGCTTGGAATCCGATACGCAGTATTTT
TRBV9,TRBJ1-4,NA,NA,CASSVGGGTQKLFF,TGTGCCAGCAGCGTAGGAGGAGGGACCCAAAAACTGTTTTTT
TRBV6-6,TRBJ2-7,NA,TRBD1,CASSYTDRGAYEQYF,TGTGCCAGCAGTTACACCGACAGGGGGGCCTACGAGCAGTACTTC
TRBV19,TRBJ2-5,once,NA,CASSIDGTAELYF,TGTGCCAGTAGTATAGATGGGACTGCAGAATTGTACTTC
TRBV28,TRBJ2-7,NA,TRBD2,CASSGTSGTYEQYF,TGTGCCAGCAGTGGGACTAGCGGTACCTACGAGCAGTACTTC
TRBV6-5,TRBJ2-1,NA,NA,CASSYVDTYNEQFF,TGTGCCAGCAGTTACGTGGACACCTACAATGAGCAGTTCTTC